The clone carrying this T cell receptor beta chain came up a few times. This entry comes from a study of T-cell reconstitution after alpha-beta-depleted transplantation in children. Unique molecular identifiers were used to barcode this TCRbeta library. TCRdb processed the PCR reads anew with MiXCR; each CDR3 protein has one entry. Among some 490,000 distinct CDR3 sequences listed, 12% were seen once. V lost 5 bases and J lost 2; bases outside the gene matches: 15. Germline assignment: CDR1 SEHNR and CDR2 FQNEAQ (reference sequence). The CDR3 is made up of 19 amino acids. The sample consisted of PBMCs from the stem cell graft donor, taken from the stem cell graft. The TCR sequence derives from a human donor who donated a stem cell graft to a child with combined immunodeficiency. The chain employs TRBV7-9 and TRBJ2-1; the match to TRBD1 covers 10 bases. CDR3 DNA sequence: TGTGCCAGCAGCACCCGATCCGGGACAGGGGTGAAAACCTACAATGAGCAGTTCTTC. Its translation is CASSTRSGTGVKTYNEQFF.